This T cell receptor beta chain was retrieved from a study of OX40 agonist ivuxolimab in advanced cancers. Background for the entire study: Ivuxolimab, which targeted the costimulatory receptor OX40 (CD134), was an agonistic, fully human IgG2 monoclonal antibody. Patients were allowed to have had prior anti-PD-1, anti-PD-L1 or anti-CTLA-4 therapy, and around 43% of the dose-escalation patients had been treated with checkpoint inhibitors. Peripheral TCRbeta sequencing aimed to test whether ivuxolimab altered TCR sequence diversity and caused clonal T-cell expansion. Of the approximately 50 dose-escalation patients, hepatocellular carcinoma was present in around 19, melanoma in around 15, renal cell carcinoma in 9 and head and neck cancer in 9. A male proportion of under 85% and a mean age of around 60 years, ranging from roughly 23 to 80, were recorded for the dose-escalation cohort. The paper reports the monotherapy dose-escalation portion (N of about 47 patients) of the phase I ivuxolimab trial. Three dose-escalation patients achieved partial responses, one with hepatocellular carcinoma and two with cutaneous melanoma. Intravenous ivuxolimab was administered to patients every 2 weeks at six dose levels: 0.01, 0.1, 0.3, 1.5, 3 and 10 mg/kg.

The trial excluded patients who had a history of autoimmune disease or who were on systemic immunosuppression. Peripheral blood for TCR sequencing was collected from all dose cohorts at baseline, on cycle 4 day 1, and on cycle 7 day 1. The samples were taken from a phase I, first-in-human, multicenter, open-label dose-escalation trial of ivuxolimab. Adults with locally advanced or metastatic head and neck squamous cell, hepatocellular, melanoma or renal cell carcinoma were enrolled in the trial. Before TCR sequencing, CD4+ and CD8+ T cells were separately sorted from peripheral blood. The CDR3 starts with the cysteine, ends with the phenylalanine, and has 19 residues. The retained sequence is limited to the CDR3, 57 bases, with the frame set at the first base. CDR1 and CDR2, looked up from the germline V gene, are SNHLY and FYNNEI. V is trimmed back by 6 bases and J by 11 bases, and the junction contains 22 bases that no gene match accounts for.

Remarks on this clone: The specificity of this receptor is unknown. Within one base of it there is no much larger clone, and no base qualities were kept.

What the authors observed across the whole study: Clonal expansion of both CD4+ and CD8+ blood T cells was observed from baseline to week 6 at doses 0.1 to 3.0 mg/kg. Low levels of normalized T-cell clonal expansion were also seen in some patients who did not respond. In the 0.1-3.0 mg/kg groups, partial responders had among the lowest normalized peripheral clonal expansion, particularly in CD8+ T cells. After ivuxolimab, expanded clones were on average more numerous among CD8+ T cells than among CD4+ T cells. The antigen specificity of the clonally expanded peripheral T cells was not determined.

For sequencing of the TCRbeta CDR3 region, genomic DNA was extracted from the sorted cells. TCRbeta CDR3 regions were sequenced using the immunoSEQ Assay. As stored in TCRdb, this immuneACCESS dataset retains in-frame rearrangements with V and J assigned. A fraction of the clones does not appear; measured against another copy, unresolved V genes explain less than half of the discrepancy, and the remainder lacks a known reason. Counted in this sample were more than 50,000 clones; around 85% of them appeared once. The ten biggest clones cover around 3.8% of the sample. The specimen was CD4+ or CD8+ T cells sorted from blood, collected in a trial of the OX40 agonist ivuxolimab. This clonotype was sampled from an adult with an advanced solid tumor such as melanoma, head and neck, liver or kidney cancer. Recombination linked TRBV2 to TRBJ2-3; TRBD2 fits 14 bases in the junction. The DNA sequence is given as TGTGCCAGCAGACCCGGGACTAGCGGGAGTAGGGTTGGGCCCAAGTGGCAGTATTTT. It encodes CASRPGTSGSRVGPKWQYF.